The 5 T cell receptor beta chains below come from one sample, sequenced in a study of T-cell reconstitution after alpha-beta-depleted transplantation in children. The library targeted TCRbeta and was prepared with unique molecular identifiers. MiXCR, applied by TCRdb to the PCR reads, yields one record per CDR3 protein. The sample shows 640,000 or so distinct CDR3 sequences, approximately 17% of them seen only once. This sample comprised PBMCs from the stem cell graft donor, obtained from the stem cell graft. The source is a human donor who donated a stem cell graft to a child with acute myeloid leukemia.

This clonotype was counted many times. The chain combines TRBV20-1 with TRBJ2-5; no reliable D call. CDR1 DFQATT and CDR2 SNEGSKA come from the germline V gene (reference sequence). V lost 6 bases, J lost 1 base, and 18 bases lay in between. The CDR3 runs to 15 residues. CDR3: CSAVRRGFRQETQYF. In DNA form, the CDR3 reads TGCAGTGCCGTCAGGCGAGGCTTCCGCCAAGAGACCCAGTACTTC.

This clonotype was detected many times. The V gene is TRBV10-3, the J gene TRBJ1-1; TRBD1 is a possible D gene (6 bases). CDR1 and CDR2 (germline): ENHRY, SYGVKD. The length of the CDR3 is 14 residues. Trimming removed 3 bases from V and 0 bases from J, with 8 bases in between. The CDR3, as DNA: TGTGCCATCAGTGAAGACAGGCTGAACACTGAAGCTTTCTTT. Translating it yields CAISEDRLNTEAFF.

In its sample, this clonotype was seen many times. V is TRBV6-1 and J is TRBJ1-5, with 12 bases that match TRBD1. Germline V gives CDR1 MNHNS, CDR2 SASEGT. V was clipped by 7 bases and J by 7 bases; unmatched bases: 14. The CDR3 is 17 residues long. CDR3 sequence reads: CASTNLLGTGGGQPQHF. CDR3 nucleotide sequence: TGTGCCAGCACCAATCTACTAGGGACAGGGGGCGGACAGCCCCAGCATTTT.

This clonotype was found many times. J is TRBJ1-2 and V is TRBV6-1; TRBD1 might be the D (5 bases). Trimming pared 3 bases from V and 8 bases from J, leaving 19 bases between. Looked up from germline, CDR1 is MNHNS and CDR2 is SASEGT. This CDR3 has 15 residues. Here the CDR3 reads CASSDLPQGFGGYTF. The CDR3 DNA reads as TGTGCCAGCAGTGACCTACCTCAGGGTTTCGGCGGCTACACCTTC.

The V call is TRBV7-9, the J call TRBJ2-1; 7 nucleotides line up with TRBD1. Losses at the gene ends were 1 base for V and 7 bases for J; bases not matched to a gene: 10. Germline lookup yields CDR1 SEHNR and CDR2 FQNEAQ (reference sequence). The CDR3 spans 16 residues. For the CDR3, the DNA is TGTGCCAGCAGCTTAGAGACAGGGTCCTTCGGGAATGAGCAGTTCTTC. Encoded protein: CASSLETGSFGNEQFF. Using reference TRBV7-9 and TRBJ2-1 for the parts outside the CDR3, the full variable domain is DTGVSQNPRHKITKRGQNVTFRCDPISEHNRLYWYRQTLGQGPEFLTYFQNEAQLEKSRLLSDRFSAERPKGSFSTLEIQRTEQGDSAMYLCASSLETGSFGNEQFFGPGTRLTVL.